One and the same sample provided the 18 T cell receptor beta chains below, sequenced in a study of cytomegalovirus exposure and HLA in healthy donors. Primers: 60 Vbeta forward and 13 Jbeta reverse. TCRdb's copy holds only in-frame clones and misses some; the assay was immunoSEQ multiplex PCR. The repertoire has about 50,000 clones, about 77% of them found once; the top ten carry approximately 2.7%. Sequencing was done on a sample of PBMCs. These receptors all stem from a woman aged 40 to 55 in good health and CMV-seropositive.

V and J are TRBV6-5 and TRBJ1-2, with D perhaps matching TRBD1 (5 bases). This CDR3 spans 12 amino acids. Trimming pared 4 bases from V and 8 bases from J, leaving 11 bases between. Germline V CDR1 and CDR2: MNHEY, SVGAGI. The CDR3 nucleotides are TGTGCCAGCAGTTCGGGGACTATAGGCTACACCTTC. This gives the protein CASSSGTIGYTF.

This chain links TRBV25-1 with TRBJ2-5; D perhaps matches TRBD1 (6 bases). The CDR3 covers 13 residues. Looked up from germline, CDR1 is MGHDK and CDR2 is SYGVNS. V lost 6 bases, J lost 5 bases, and 13 bases lay in between. CDR3 bases: TGTGCCAGCAGAGGTGGACAGATGGAGACCCAGTACTTC. It codes for CASRGGQMETQYF.

This chain links TRBV28 with TRBJ1-6, with D perhaps TRBD1 (6 bases). Looked up from germline, CDR1 is MDHEN and CDR2 is SYDVKM. Trimming cost V 6 bases and J 15 bases, with 36 bases left between them. CDR3 length: 19 amino acids. CDR3 amino acids: CASSPIPNRASSFFVHLHF. In DNA, the CDR3 is TGTGCCAGCAGCCCCATCCCCAACAGGGCCTCGAGTTTCTTCGTACACCTCCACTTT.

The chain uses TRBV6-1 and TRBJ2-1; 11 positions match TRBD2. V shed 5 bases, J shed 4 bases, and the junction held 4 bases outside the gene matches. The germline gives CDR1 MNHNS, CDR2 SASEGT. This CDR3 spans 15 amino acids. CDR3 DNA sequence: TGTGCCAGCAGTCCGGGACTAGCGGATTACAATGAGCAGTTCTTC. Its translation is CASSPGLADYNEQFF.

The chain joins TRBV7-9 to TRBJ2-7; 7 bases are a match to TRBD2. Germline V gene data show CDR1 as SEHNR and CDR2 as FQNEAQ (reference sequence). The length of the CDR3 is 16 residues. The trim removed 1 base at V and 1 base at J, leaving 7 bases unmatched. The CDR3: CASSLVLATGSYEQYF. DNA of the CDR3: TGTGCCAGCAGCTTAGTACTAGCGACGGGGTCCTACGAGCAGTACTTC.

The rearrangement joins TRBV7-9 to TRBJ1-2, with TRBD1 matching 7 bases. V lost 10 bases and J lost 7; bases outside the gene matches: 9. The germline V gene encodes CDR1 SEHNR and CDR2 FQNEAQ (reference sequence). There are 12 residues in the CDR3. Here the CDR3 DNA reads TGTGCCACCACATCGACAGGGAGTGGCTACACCTTC. This codes for CATTSTGSGYTF.

For the CDR3, the DNA is TGTGCCAGCACCGGGACAGACGGCTATAATTCACCCCTCCACTTT. It is translated as CASTGTDGYNSPLHF. This chain connects TRBV6-1 to TRBJ1-6; 7 nucleotides line up with TRBD1. CDR3 length: 15 amino acids. The J segment lost 3 bases and the V segment lost 7 bases, leaving 6 bases of the junction unmatched. The germline V gene encodes CDR1 MNHNS and CDR2 SASEGT.

Written as DNA, the CDR3 is TGTGCCAGCAGTGAAGATGTCCAGTCTTCACCCCTCCACTTT. Amino acid sequence: CASSEDVQSSPLHF. The chain uses TRBV6-1 and TRBJ1-6; the D is unclear. This CDR3 contains 14 residues. The germline CDR1 and CDR2 sequences are MNHNS and SASEGT. V lost 1 base and J lost 9, with 10 bases in between.

The rearrangement uses TRBV2 and TRBJ2-1, with 10 bases identical to TRBD2. This CDR3 has 16 residues. Trimming took 1 base from V and 7 from J; bases not matched to a gene: 7. Germline V CDR1 and CDR2: SNHLY, FYNNEI. In nucleotides, the CDR3 is TGTGCCAGCAGTGAAGTAAGGGTTAGCGGGGGGAATGAGCAGTTCTTC. This gives the protein CASSEVRVSGGNEQFF.

The genes are TRBV5-4 and TRBJ1-6, with 7 bases lining up with TRBD1. CDR3 length: 13 amino acids. J gave up 10 bases and V 5 bases, and 6 bases lay outside the gene matches. Germline V lookup: CDR1 SGHNT, CDR2 YYREEE (reference sequence). In nucleotides, the CDR3 is TGTGCCAGCAGTACAACAGGGGCCTCACCCCTCCACTTT. Translation gives CASSTTGASPLHF.

The V call is TRBV4-1, the J call TRBJ1-3; perhaps TRBD1 as D (6 bases). V was shortened by 0 bases and J by 0 bases, with 15 bases between the two germline ends. The CDR3 sequence is 18 residues long. CDR1 is MGHRA and CDR2 is YSYEKL in the germline V gene. This chain's CDR3 is CASSQEAGATYSGNTIYF. CDR3 nucleotides: TGCGCCAGCAGCCAAGAGGCAGGGGCCACCTACTCTGGAAACACCATATATTTT.

The V and J genes are TRBV7-2 and TRBJ2-3, with 7 nucleotides matching TRBD2. The V and J ends lost 2 bases and 11 bases, in that order; junction bases with no gene match: 10. The CDR3 consists of 14 residues. CDR1 and CDR2 (germline): SGHTA, FQGNSA. The CDR3, as DNA: TGTGCCAGCAGCTTACGCAGCGGGGCCCAGGGGCAGTATTTT. This sequence encodes CASSLRSGAQGQYF. The whole variable domain, filled in from reference TRBV7-2 and TRBJ2-3, reads GAGVSQSPSNKVTEKGKDVELRCDPISGHTALYWYRQSLGQGLEFLIYFQGNSAPDKSGLPSDRFSAERTGGSVSTLTIQRTQQEDSAVYLCASSLRSGAQGQYFGPGTRLTVL.

V usage is TRBV6-6 and J usage is TRBJ1-5; TRBD1 agrees at 8 bases. CDR1 and CDR2 from the germline V gene are MNHNY and SVGAGI (reference sequence). CDR3 length equals 14 residues. The ends lost 6 bases at V and 5 bases at J; junction bases unmatched: 6. CDR3 region: CASSKTGDYQPQHF. CDR3 bases: TGTGCCAGCAGCAAGACAGGGGACTATCAGCCCCAGCATTTT.

As regards this clone: Mismatch with germline at one junction end may stem from a read error. The chain joins TRBV5-4 to TRBJ2-6; TRBD1 is a possible D gene (5 bases). There are 15 residues in the CDR3. CDR1 and CDR2 (germline): SGHNT, YYREEE (reference sequence). For the CDR3, the DNA is TGTGCCAGCACCTTGACAGATCTTTCGGCCAACGTCCTGACTTTC. This sequence encodes CASTLTDLSANVLTF.

The chain carries TRBV5-6 and TRBJ2-2; D unresolved. V lost 4 bases to trimming and J lost 5 bases, with 9 bases between them. Germline-derived CDR1 and CDR2 are SGHDT and YYEEEE. This CDR3 contains 13 residues. The DNA of the CDR3 is TGTGCCAGCAGCCTGACACCAACCGGGGAGCTGTTTTTT. Translated: CASSLTPTGELFF.

The rearrangement links TRBV5-1 to TRBJ2-2; D gene uncertain. V was shortened by 2 bases and J by 8 bases, with 7 bases between the two germline ends. The germline CDR1 and CDR2 sequences are SGHRS and YFSETQ. This CDR3 has 12 residues. CDR3 nucleotides: TGCGCCAGCAGCTTCTCCTCGGGGGAGCTGTTTTTT. Residues: CASSFSSGELFF.

The chain couples TRBV5-1 to TRBJ2-3; 14 bases are shared with TRBD2. The CDR3 sequence is 16 residues long. Trimming took 4 bases from V and 6 from J; bases not matched to a gene: 7. Germline lookup yields CDR1 SGHRS and CDR2 YFSETQ. In DNA form, the CDR3 reads TGCGCCAGCAGCGAGGGACTAGCGGGGGTACTGGATACGCAGTATTTT. Amino acid sequence: CASSEGLAGVLDTQYF.

This chain connects TRBV4-3 to TRBJ1-5, with a possible D match to TRBD1 (5 bases). CDR3 length equals 17 residues. Trimming took off 0 bases at V and 10 bases at J, with 22 bases between the two ends. The germline gives CDR1 LGHNA, CDR2 YSLEER. The CDR3 here is CASSQDLSGEGNKPQHF. CDR3 in DNA: TGCGCCAGCAGCCAAGATCTTTCGGGGGAGGGCAATAAACCCCAGCATTTT.